This TCR beta chain was documented in a study of long-term antiretroviral therapy in people with HIV. At the survey level, the v3.0 immunoSEQ assay was run. The target of sequencing was roughly 35,000-55,000 T-cell genomes per sample. Clones were sequenced by immunoSEQ multiplex PCR, and TCRdb holds only the in-frame ones, with some missing. The sample records some 33,000 clones, approximately 80% being singletons. For this clone: Its target is not known.

Study-wide results and caveats: Before ART, certain clones expanded, and these dominated the repertoire at all time points. Diversity rose after ART but stayed below transplant donor controls.

Each sample contained 1-10 million cryopreserved PBMC, thawed before DNA extraction. The receptor was isolated from a man between 18 and 35 years old with HIV. Material: unsorted PBMCs, obtained 0.6 years after starting antiretroviral therapy.

The CDR3 DNA reads TGTGCCGAGGCAGCGGGGGAGCTGCCCACCTACGAGCAGTACTTC. This sequence encodes CAEAAGELPTYEQYF. The V and J genes are TRBV6-1 and TRBJ2-7, with 8 bases that match TRBD2. This CDR3 region has 15 residues. Germline V gives CDR1 MNHNS, CDR2 SASEGT. The ends lost 11 bases at V and 2 bases at J; junction bases unmatched: 14.